The 19 T cell receptor beta chains presented below share a single source sample, sequenced in a study of T cells in Graves' hyperthyroidism and ophthalmopathy. From RNA transcripts, TCR beta CDR3 regions were amplified. The HTBI set primed first-round TCR CDR3 RT-PCR. TCRdb re-called the multiplex PCR reads through MiXCR, storing one row per CDR3 protein. Here the sample spans hundreds of thousands of distinct CDR3 sequences, less than 20% being singletons. The sequenced sample was blood. The receptors were gathered from a man between 35 and 55 years old with Graves' ophthalmopathy.

This rearrangement joins TRBV3-1 to TRBJ2-2; 13 bases line up with TRBD2. The CDR3 runs to 14 residues. CDR1 and CDR2 (germline): LGHDT, YNNKEL (reference sequence). V gave up 8 bases and J gave up 8 bases; unmatched junction bases: 5. CDR3 residues: CASSGLAGAGELFF. The CDR3 nucleotides read TGTGCCAGCTCAGGACTAGCGGGAGCGGGGGAGCTGTTTTTT.

This clonotype has at least ten counts. This chain uses TRBV12-3 or TRBV12-4 with TRBJ2-1; 8 nucleotides agree with TRBD2. V lost 5 bases and J lost 6; bases outside the gene matches: 9. The CDR3 is 15 residues long. The CDR3 DNA follows: TGTGCCAGCAGTCCCGGGACTAGGCCCTCCAATGAGCAGTTCTTC. Translation: CASSPGTRPSNEQFF.

J is TRBJ2-7 and V is TRBV9, with TRBD2 identical over 10 bases. Germline V gene sequence: CDR1 SGDLS, CDR2 YYNGEE. V dropped 0 bases and J dropped 2; count of bases not matched to a gene: 8. CDR3 length: 17 residues. CDR3 protein: CASSVGGGAGGTYEQYF. The CDR3 region has the DNA TGTGCCAGCAGCGTAGGTGGAGGAGCGGGAGGGACCTACGAGCAGTACTTC.

This chain joins TRBV29-1 and TRBJ1-1; no clear D gene. This CDR3 region has 12 residues. CDR1 and CDR2 (germline): SQVTM, ANQGSEA. The germline V and J ends were trimmed by 4 bases and 4 bases, with 10 bases remaining between them. The CDR3: CSVVAGSTEAFF. CDR3 DNA: TGCAGCGTTGTCGCCGGGTCCACTGAAGCTTTCTTT.

The chain carries TRBV27 and TRBJ2-5; 7 positions match TRBD1. The germline V gene encodes CDR1 MNHEY and CDR2 SMNVEV (reference sequence). The CDR3 loop spans 15 amino acids. With 5 bases clipped from V and 14 bases from J, the junction kept 20 bases outside the gene matches. CDR3 DNA sequence: TGTGCCAGCAGTCTCCCCCCCGGGACAGCTTACCATCTTTACTTC. It translates to CASSLPPGTAYHLYF.

V and J are TRBV7-3 and TRBJ2-5; D is unclear. Trimming removed 5 bases from V and 0 bases from J, with 7 bases in between. The CDR3 extends over 13 amino acids. Germline CDR1 SGHTA, CDR2 FQGTGA. The CDR3 nucleotides are TGTGCCAGCAGCAAGACCTACCAAGAGACCCAGTACTTC. It translates to CASSKTYQETQYF.

This clonotype showed up just a few times. The chain combines TRBV19 with TRBJ2-2; no reliable D call. This CDR3 contains 14 residues. Germline V gene lookup returns CDR1 LNHDA and CDR2 SQIVND (reference sequence). Trimming removed 5 bases from V and 0 bases from J, with 7 bases in between. The CDR3 region is CASSVGPNTGELFF. The CDR3 nucleotides are TGTGCCAGTAGTGTCGGGCCGAACACCGGGGAGCTGTTTTTT. The full variable domain, its missing parts supplied by reference TRBV19 and TRBJ2-2, is DGGITQSPKYLFRKEGQNVTLSCEQNLNHDAMYWYRQDPGQGLRLIYYSQIVNDFQKGDIAEGYSVSREKKESFPLTVTSAQKNPTAFYLCASSVGPNTGELFFGEGSRLTVL.

This sequence joins TRBV20-1 and TRBJ2-2, with a tentative D call TRBD2 (6 bases). The CDR3 spans 16 residues. CDR1 and CDR2 from the germline V gene are DFQATT and SNEGSKA (reference sequence). Trimming stripped 6 bases from V and 0 bases from J, with 17 bases between. CDR3 in amino acids: CSAQRTGGANTGELFF. CDR3 sequence (DNA): TGCAGTGCCCAGAGGACCGGGGGAGCGAACACCGGGGAGCTGTTTTTT.

The chain employs TRBV5-1 and TRBJ2-3; 13 bases are shared with TRBD2. Germline V gives CDR1 SGHRS, CDR2 YFSETQ. V gave up 2 bases and J gave up 2 bases; unmatched junction bases: 11. This CDR3 comprises 19 residues. CDR3 residues: CASSFFGTSGTPNTDTQYF. CDR3 in DNA: TGCGCCAGCAGCTTTTTCGGGACTAGCGGGACCCCTAACACAGATACGCAGTATTTT. The full variable domain, with the rest looked up from reference TRBV5-1 and TRBJ2-3, is KAGVTQTPRYLIKTRGQQVTLSCSPISGHRSVSWYQQTPGQGLQFLFEYFSETQRNKGNFPGRFSGRQFSNSRSEMNVSTLELGDSALYLCASSFFGTSGTPNTDTQYFGPGTRLTVL.

The sample holds many counts of this clonotype. The CDR3 coding sequence is TGTGCCAGCAGCTTAGTGGCCACCACCGGGGAGCTGTTTTTT. Protein: CASSLVATTGELFF. This chain joins TRBV7-3 and TRBJ2-2; unclear D gene. The V gene lost 2 bases and the J gene lost 4 bases, with 8 bases spanning the gap. The CDR3 spans 14 residues. Germline V gives CDR1 SGHTA, CDR2 FQGTGA.

This clonotype showed up many times. The chain carries TRBV15 and TRBJ2-1; TRBD1 agrees at 10 bases. Germline V gene sequence: CDR1 LNHNV, CDR2 YYDKDF (reference sequence). V lost 3 bases, J lost 5 bases, and 4 bases stayed unmatched. This CDR3 is built from 15 residues. CDR3 protein: CATSSGQGVNNEQFF. DNA for the CDR3: TGTGCCACCAGCAGCGGACAGGGGGTGAACAATGAGCAGTTCTTC.

This clonotype was observed a handful of times. The gene calls are TRBV4-3 and TRBJ2-7; 9 bases map to TRBD1. Germline values: CDR1 LGHNA, CDR2 YSLEER. CDR3 length: 15 residues. J was trimmed by 9 bases and V by 3 bases; bases with no gene match: 12. CDR3 amino acids: CASSQAATGGARQYF. CDR3 sequence (DNA): TGCGCCAGCAGCCAGGCCGCGACAGGGGGTGCTCGGCAGTACTTC.

This sequence joins TRBV6-1 and TRBJ2-1; 7 bases agree with TRBD1. CDR3 length: 16 amino acids. Germline assignment: CDR1 MNHNS and CDR2 SASEGT. V dropped 5 bases and J dropped 5; count of bases not matched to a gene: 12. The CDR3 here is CASSSLQGVKNNEQFF. DNA of the CDR3: TGTGCCAGCAGTTCCCTCCAGGGGGTTAAGAACAATGAGCAGTTCTTC.

This clonotype was seen a handful of times. The chain employs TRBV2 and TRBJ1-5; D remains unclear. V was shortened by 3 bases and J by 9 bases, with 15 bases between the two germline ends. The length of the CDR3 is 14 residues. Per the germline V gene, CDR1 is SNHLY and CDR2 is FYNNEI. The CDR3 region has the DNA TGTGCCAGCAGTGAGGAGGCAGCGATAAGGCCCCAGCATTTT. This encodes CASSEEAAIRPQHF. Full variable domain (rest looked up from reference TRBV2 and TRBJ1-5): EPEVTQTPSHQVTQMGQEVILRCVPISNHLYFYWYRQILGQKVEFLVSFYNNEISEKSEIFDDQFSVERPDGSNFTLKIRSTKLEDSAMYFCASSEEAAIRPQHFGDGTRLSIL.

The sample holds many counts of this clonotype. The CDR3 here is CASSFGQDPTSGEEDTQYF. The CDR3 nucleotides are TGTGCCAGCAGCTTCGGACAGGACCCGACTAGCGGGGAGGAAGATACGCAGTATTTT. The chain is built from TRBV11-2 and TRBJ2-3, with 11 bases lining up with TRBD2. J lost 5 bases, V lost 3 bases, and 16 bases had no gene match. The CDR3 has 19 residues. The germline V gene encodes CDR1 SGHAT and CDR2 FQNNGV.

The V call is TRBV7-9, the J call TRBJ2-1; D remains unclear. Trimming took off 5 bases at V and 4 bases at J, with 12 bases between the two ends. The CDR3 has 14 residues. CDR1 and CDR2 (germline): SEHNR, FQNEAQ (reference sequence). The CDR3 here is CASSPKGQYNEQFF. In nucleotides, the CDR3 is TGTGCCAGCAGCCCGAAGGGTCAGTACAATGAGCAGTTCTTC.

A note on this clonotype: Possible read error: a much larger clone is one base away. The rearrangement links TRBV2 to TRBJ2-3, with 11 bases aligning to TRBD2. Trimming removed 6 bases from V and 5 bases from J; junction bases left unmatched: 4. Germline V CDR1 and CDR2: SNHLY, FYNNEI. This CDR3 spans 14 amino acids. DNA of the CDR3: TGTGCCAGCAGAGGGACTAGCGGCATAGATACGCAGTATTTT. As protein: CASRGTSGIDTQYF.

This clonotype was observed many times. The rearrangement joins TRBV2 to TRBJ2-7, with 11 bases matching TRBD2. Germline V gives CDR1 SNHLY, CDR2 FYNNEI. V shed 6 bases and J 0 bases; nucleotides not matched to a gene: 7. CDR3 length: 16 amino acids. CDR3 DNA sequence: TGTGCCAGCAGGGTTCGACTAGCGGGGCTCTCCTACGAGCAGTACTTC. It specifies CASRVRLAGLSYEQYF.

This clonotype was seen repeatedly, ten times or more. Germline and junction disagree at one end, which may indicate a read error. The gene calls are TRBV28 and TRBJ1-3; no firm D call. The germline V gene encodes CDR1 MDHEN and CDR2 SYDVKM. This CDR3 contains 11 residues. CDR3 loop: CASSTRTSMYF. CDR3 bases: TGTGCCAGCAGTACTCGAACCTCCATGTATTTT.